This is a list of T cell receptor beta chains from one sample in a study of T cells expressing NK-cell markers. TCRdb reprocessed the 5' RACE reads, keeping one entry per CDR3 protein, no DNA. The specimen's table records about 550,000 distinct CDR3 sequences. Material for sequencing was blood T cells: a sorted CD56 or NKG2C T cell subset, CD4+ or CD8+ T cells, or bulk PBMC T cells (not recorded which). The receptors were sampled from a man between 18 and 35 years old in good health. Each CDR3 is given with its conserved first and last residue.

j_call,v_call,cdr3_aa
TRBJ1-2,TRBV12-3/TRBV12-4,CASRVNAQLAYGYTF
TRBJ2-5,TRBV12-5,CASGPQSGRETQYF
TRBJ2-4,TRBV5-1,CASSLVPAKNIQYF
TRBJ2-2,TRBV11-1,CASSLVVRARTGELFF
TRBJ2-3,TRBV7-9,CASSFPTSGNTDTQYF
TRBJ2-3,TRBV29-1,CSVVDRATDTQYF
TRBJ2-7,TRBV12-3/TRBV12-4,CASSLERYYEQYF
TRBJ1-1,TRBV3-1,CASSQLGGNTEAFF
TRBJ1-5,TRBV2,CASSSPRENNQPQHF
TRBJ2-7,TRBV10-3,CAISGQYEQYF
TRBJ2-1,TRBV4-3,CASSQGPGQTQFF
TRBJ2-3,TRBV7-8,CASSPLQGARTDTQYF
TRBJ2-1,TRBV20-1,CSARPPRGWEWFF
TRBJ2-1,TRBV4-2,CASSPYSGDNEQFF
TRBJ2-1,TRBV5-4,CASSLEAGGGNEQFF
TRBJ1-3,TRBV10-3,CAISDRGDAGNTIYF
TRBJ1-1,TRBV29-1,CSVGFGLSAFF
TRBJ2-3,TRBV12-3/TRBV12-4,CASTPVPDTQYF
TRBJ2-5,TRBV6-5,CASSYDSHTQYF
TRBJ2-1,TRBV3-1,CASRSLTSGKYNEQFF
TRBJ2-1,TRBV10-3,CAISAMMGDNEQFF
TRBJ2-5,TRBV6-5,CASSYSVGGGMQTQYF
TRBJ2-7,TRBV4-2,CASSPGLATPYEQYF
TRBJ2-2,TRBV10-3,CAISGTGTITNTGELFF
TRBJ2-7,TRBV20-1,CSARDGALGAASYEQYF
TRBJ2-1,TRBV5-1,CASSLEGSTHEQFF
TRBJ1-4,TRBV27,CASSIKPGRGNEKLFF
TRBJ2-3,TRBV6-2/TRBV6-3,CASSPLIEDTQYF
TRBJ2-7,TRBV20-1,CSARVWGDIHEQYF
TRBJ2-5,TRBV6-5,CASSYSMQSSMETQYF
TRBJ2-5,TRBV6-5,CASSYLLGFGGETQYF
TRBJ2-1,TRBV20-1,CSASRGSRDNEQFF
TRBJ2-1,TRBV12-3/TRBV12-4,CASSPHRPSYNEQFF
TRBJ2-3,TRBV11-3,CASSGRDRGDTQYF
TRBJ2-1,TRBV12-3/TRBV12-4,CASRTSGRHNEQFF
TRBJ2-2,TRBV4-2,CASRVEGLAGYTGELFF
TRBJ2-5,TRBV2,CASRQTGGVETQYF
TRBJ1-1,TRBV4-1,CASSRWNKITEAFF
TRBJ2-1,TRBV13,CASSLGAGTYNEQFF
TRBJ1-1,TRBV13,CASSLGVGVAFF
TRBJ2-5,TRBV5-1,CASSLYGGTSQETQYF
TRBJ1-6,TRBV29-1,CSVKTGGPSSPLHF
TRBJ2-6,TRBV4-3,CASSQDARAGANVLTF
TRBJ2-7,TRBV12-5,CASGLGTGTGPGEQYF
TRBJ1-3,TRBV28,CASSLITAGNTIYF
TRBJ2-3,TRBV20-1,CSARAPGTSGTTDTQYF
TRBJ1-1,TRBV4-1,CASRGLLLNTEAFF
TRBJ2-2,TRBV7-9,CASSLLPRGENTGELFF
TRBJ2-1,TRBV29-1,CSVLRQTPAEQFF
TRBJ1-1,TRBV7-2,CLGTGRRLEAFF
TRBJ2-5,TRBV5-1,CASSSGQIQETQYF
TRBJ1-1,TRBV10-3,CAISEAGSNTEAFF
TRBJ2-5,TRBV5-1,CASGRTGASETQYF
TRBJ2-1,TRBV7-2,CASSLPFGAGGNNRVQDNEQFF
TRBJ1-1,TRBV29-1,CSVAYLRVTEAFF
TRBJ1-6,TRBV6-2/TRBV6-3,CASNGPPSPLHF
TRBJ2-3,TRBV15,CATSNQGQTTDTQYF
TRBJ2-7,TRBV6-5,CASSYSGSTYEQYF
TRBJ2-3,TRBV2,CASSLDGPTQYF
TRBJ1-6,TRBV9,CASSELGGVRYNSPLHF